The subject of this entry is one TCR beta chain. What it binds is unknown. The length of the CDR3 is 16 residues. With V trimmed by 1 base and J by 3 bases, 5 bases remained unmatched. Germline CDR1 and CDR2: MGHRA and YSYEKL. This record comes from a study of T cell responses to AZD1222 COVID-19 vaccine. This table comes from immunoSEQ multiplex PCR, and its TCRdb copy is limited to in-frame clones, with some not included. Of roughly 120,000 clones listed, roughly 90% were seen once; the top ten hold under 3.5%. Points from the study as a whole: The donor cohort was predominantly white British with a female majority, and clonal diversity may have been underestimated.

The clonotype originates from an adult in good health. Specimen: peripheral blood, collected on day 0 of AZD1222 vaccination. The V and J genes are TRBV4-1 and TRBJ1-5, with 8 bases identical to TRBD1. The CDR3 protein is CASSQGRTGPNQPQHF. The CDR3 DNA reads as TGCGCCAGCAGCCAAGGTAGGACAGGGCCCAATCAGCCCCAGCATTTT.